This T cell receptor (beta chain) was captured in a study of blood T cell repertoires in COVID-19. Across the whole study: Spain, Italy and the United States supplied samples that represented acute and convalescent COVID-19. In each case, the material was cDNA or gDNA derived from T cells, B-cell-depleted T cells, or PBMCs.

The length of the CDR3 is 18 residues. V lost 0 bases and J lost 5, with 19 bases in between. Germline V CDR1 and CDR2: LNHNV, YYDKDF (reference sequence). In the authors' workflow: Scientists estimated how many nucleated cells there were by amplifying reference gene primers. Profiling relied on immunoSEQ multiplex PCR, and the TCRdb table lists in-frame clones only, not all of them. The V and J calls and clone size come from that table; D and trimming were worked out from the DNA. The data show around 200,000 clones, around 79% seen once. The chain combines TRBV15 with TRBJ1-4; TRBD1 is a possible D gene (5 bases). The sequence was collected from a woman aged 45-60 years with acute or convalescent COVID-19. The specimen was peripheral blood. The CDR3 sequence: CATSRDLSGVGRNEKLFF. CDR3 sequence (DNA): TGTGCCACCAGCAGAGATCTTTCGGGGGTGGGGCGAAATGAAAAACTGTTTTTT.